This T cell receptor beta chain was sequenced during a study of shared clonotypes between healthy human individuals. The repertoire was sequenced with immunoSEQ multiplex PCR; TCRdb's copy has only in-frame clones and lacks some. Of just over 2,000,000 clones listed, over 85% are singletons. Only CD45RO-negative cells positively selected for CCR7 counted as naive CD8 cells, so terminally differentiated effector memory CD45RA+ cells were excluded. CDR3 length: 15 amino acids. CDR1 is SGHVS, CDR2 FQNEAQ, per germline. The V gene end was trimmed by 5 bases and the J gene end by 7 bases; junction bases not matched to a gene: 6.

The chain is built from TRBV7-8 and TRBJ2-3, with 13 nucleotides matching TRBD2. The source is a man younger than 35 in good health. Sequencing input: naive CD8+ T cells sorted from blood. The CDR3 region has the DNA TGTGCCAGCAGCGTAACTAGCGGGGGGGCGTATACGCAGTATTTT. Protein sequence: CASSVTSGGAYTQYF. Variable domain in full (rest from reference TRBV7-8 and TRBJ2-3): GAGVSQSPRYKVAKRGQDVALRCDPISGHVSLFWYQQALGQGPEFLTYFQNEAQLDKSGLPSDRFFAERPEGSVSTLKIQRTQQEDSAVYLCASSVTSGGAYTQYFGPGTRLTVL.